Listed below are T cell receptor beta chains from one sample, sequenced in a study of T cell changes during pregnancy in multiple sclerosis. TCRdb's table, derived via immunoSEQ multiplex PCR, lists solely in-frame clones and lacks some. The sample contains about 58,000 clones, roughly nine tenths of which appear only once. This specimen consisted of CD4+ T cells from peripheral blood mononuclear cells, obtained after pregnancy. These receptor sequences come from a female donor in good health, enrolled as a control in a pregnancy study. CDR3s include the opening cysteine and the closing phenylalanine or tryptophan. Fields, in order: J gene, V gene, clone size, D gene, CDR3 DNA, CDR3 protein. A D gene is named only where the DNA matches it firmly. Only part of the rows carry a size: once, few, many, or a class if the clone is expanded.

>TRBJ2-7|TRBV6-6|.|.
TGTGCCAGCAGTACCCCTCAGACTCACGAGCAGTACTTC
CASSTPQTHEQYF
>TRBJ1-6|TRBV19|.|TRBD1
TGTGCCAGTAGGATCGACAGGGTTGGTAATTCACCCCTCCACTTT
CASRIDRVGNSPLHF
>TRBJ2-3|TRBV5-6|once|.
TGTGCCAGCAGCCCCGGGTTGGAAAATACGCAGTATTTT
CASSPGLENTQYF
>TRBJ2-6|TRBV27|.|TRBD2
TGTGCCAGCAGTTTTGTCGGCGGGGGTCCCCTCTCCTCTGGGGCCAACGTCCTGACTTTC
CASSFVGGGPLSSGANVLTF
>TRBJ2-3|TRBV5-1|once|TRBD1
TGCGCCAGCAGCTCACAGGGGGCAGATACGCAGTATTTT
CASSSQGADTQYF
>TRBJ1-5|TRBV30|.|.
TGTGCCTGGAGTGAAATGGGGGCGAGCAATCAGCCCCAGCATTTT
CAWSEMGASNQPQHF
>TRBJ1-2|TRBV27|once|TRBD1
TGTGCCAGCAGTCCGTGGACAGGGGAGGACTATGGCTACACCTTC
CASSPWTGEDYGYTF
>TRBJ1-3|TRBV7-7|.|TRBD1
TGTGCCAGCAGCCCGGGACAGGGATGGAACACCATATATTTT
CASSPGQGWNTIYF
>TRBJ2-7|TRBV5-6|.|TRBD2
TGTGCCAGCAGCTTAATCTCTCCGGGAGGGCTCCACGAGCAGTACTTC
CASSLISPGGLHEQYF
>TRBJ2-1|TRBV4-3|.|TRBD1
TGCGCCAGCAGCCAACTTGGACAGGAGATACATGAGCAGTTCTTC
CASSQLGQEIHEQFF
>TRBJ2-1|TRBV29-1|.|TRBD1
TGCAGCGTTGAAGGGGCGGGACAGGGGGTGGTGTTCTTC
CSVEGAGQGVVFF
>TRBJ2-7|TRBV7-2|.|TRBD1
TGTGCCAGCAGCCCCCGGACAGGGAAGGGTAACGAGCAGTACTTC
CASSPRTGKGNEQYF
>TRBJ2-1|TRBV7-9|.|.
TGTGCCAGCAGCAAAGTTGGACAGAAGATAGCCTCCTACAATGAGCAGTTCTTC
CASSKVGQKIASYNEQFF
>TRBJ2-7|TRBV2|.|.
TGTGCCAGGGGGATGGGGGGCTACGAGCAGTACTTC
CARGMGGYEQYF